One sample yielded the 32 T cell receptor beta chains listed below, sequenced in a study of PD-1 blockade in classical Hodgkin lymphoma. The method was immunoSEQ multiplex PCR; TCRdb's version includes in-frame clones alone and lacks a portion of them. The sample includes 50,000 or so clones, approximately 86% of them seen just once. Time point of the sample: cycle 4 day 1 (C4D1), after 5 to 7 weeks of nivolumab. In every patient, relapse followed autologous stem cell transplantation, while exposure to brentuximab vedotin differed. Material: peripheral blood mononuclear cells (PBMCs), obtained before the fourth cycle of nivolumab. These receptors were obtained from a human donor with classical Hodgkin lymphoma.

The CDR3 sequence is CATSSTSGRVGYNEQFF. The CDR3 nucleotides read TGTGCCACCAGCAGTACTAGCGGGAGGGTGGGCTACAATGAGCAGTTCTTC. The chain has TRBV15 and TRBJ2-1; 13 nucleotides line up with TRBD2. V lost 3 bases and J lost 3; bases outside the gene matches: 5. Germline CDR1 LNHNV, CDR2 YYDKDF (reference sequence). This CDR3 region has 17 residues.

The chain has TRBV4-2 and TRBJ2-5; 8 nucleotides match TRBD2. Germline assignment: CDR1 LGHNA and CDR2 YNFKEQ. The CDR3 has 16 residues. V lost 4 bases, J lost 4 bases, and 11 bases stayed unmatched. The CDR3 DNA is TGTGCCAGCAGCCGAATGTCCGGGGGGGTTGGAGAGACCCAGTACTTC. Amino acids: CASSRMSGGVGETQYF.

The genes are TRBV19 and TRBJ2-1; 10 bases are a match to TRBD2. The V and J ends lost 8 bases and 8 bases, in that order; junction bases with no gene match: 12. This CDR3 spans 15 amino acids. The germline gives CDR1 LNHDA, CDR2 SQIVND (reference sequence). Here the CDR3 reads CASARLAGVSDEQFF. CDR3 sequence (DNA): TGTGCCAGTGCGAGGCTAGCGGGAGTTTCGGATGAGCAGTTCTTC.

The chain recombines TRBV11-3 with TRBJ2-2; D is ambiguous. The CDR3 totals 13 residues. V lost 0 bases and J lost 6, with 5 bases in between. Germline CDR1 and CDR2: SGHNT and YENEEA. CDR3 bases: TGTGCCAGCAGCTTAGACATATCCGGGGAGCTGTTTTTT. Its translation is CASSLDISGELFF.

Points on this clone: This CDR3 is also generated by other DNA sequences in the sample. The chain couples TRBV13 to TRBJ2-7; 8 nucleotides match TRBD1. The CDR3 loop spans 14 amino acids. The V and J ends lost 2 bases and 2 bases, in that order; junction bases with no gene match: 2. Germline CDR1 and CDR2: PRHDT and FYEKMQ (reference sequence). CDR3: CASSLRQGTYEQYF. CDR3 nucleotide sequence: TGTGCCAGCAGCTTACGACAGGGGACCTACGAGCAGTACTTC.

This clone was observed a handful of times. This chain joins TRBV7-9 and TRBJ2-7; D unclear. This CDR3 comprises 10 residues. CDR1 and CDR2 from the germline V gene are SEHNR and FQNEAQ (reference sequence). The CDR3 bases are TGTGCGGTAGATATGGGCGAGCAGTACTTC. It specifies CAVDMGEQYF.

This clone was detected only once. The chain joins TRBV14 to TRBJ1-2; possibly TRBD1 for D (5 bases). The CDR3 is 15 residues long. Looked up from germline, CDR1 is SGHDN and CDR2 is FVKESK. V was shortened by 1 base and J by 3 bases, with 12 bases between the two germline ends. CDR3 coding DNA: TGTGCCAGCAGCCAAGGTCCCAGGGTCGACTATGGCTACACCTTC. It translates to CASSQGPRVDYGYTF.

This clone occurred a few times. The V gene is TRBV19, the J gene TRBJ2-7; perhaps TRBD1 as D (5 bases). The CDR3 is 13 amino acids. Germline lookup yields CDR1 LNHDA and CDR2 SQIVND (reference sequence). V lost 3 bases to trimming and J lost 6 bases, with 12 bases between them. The CDR3 coding sequence is TGTGCCAGTAGTATGGGCAGGGTTGGCGAGCAGTACTTC. Encoded protein: CASSMGRVGEQYF.

The rearrangement joins TRBV7-8 to TRBJ2-6; the D gene is possibly TRBD2 (6 bases). This CDR3 spans 16 amino acids. The V end was cut by 4 bases, the J end by 0 bases, with 10 bases between. Germline V gives CDR1 SGHVS, CDR2 FQNEAQ. CDR3 region: CASSWDSHSGANVLTF. For the CDR3, the DNA is TGTGCCAGCAGCTGGGACTCACACTCTGGGGCCAACGTCCTGACTTTC.

CDR3 nucleotides: TGTGCCAGCAGCTTTTCGACAGGGGTATTCGAAAATGGCTACACCTTC. This translates into CASSFSTGVFENGYTF. The rearrangement uses TRBV7-9 and TRBJ1-2; 8 bases agree with TRBD1. Germline CDR1 is SEHNR and CDR2 is FQNEAQ (reference sequence). Unmatched junction bases numbered 12, after V lost 3 bases and J lost 6 bases. This CDR3 comprises 16 residues.

The chain employs TRBV19 and TRBJ2-1; D is possibly TRBD1 or TRBD2 (7 bases each). V was cut by 5 bases and J by 9 bases, with 20 bases left in between. The CDR3 length is 15 residues. Germline V gives CDR1 LNHDA, CDR2 SQIVND (reference sequence). In DNA form, the CDR3 reads TGTGCCAGTAGTCTCTGGTGGCAGGGGGGGATTGAGCAGTTCTTC. Translation gives CASSLWWQGGIEQFF.

This rearrangement joins TRBV27 to TRBJ1-4; no reliable D call. Germline V gene lookup returns CDR1 MNHEY and CDR2 SMNVEV (reference sequence). V was shortened by 5 bases and J by 0 bases, with 10 bases between the two germline ends. This CDR3 comprises 15 residues. For the CDR3, the DNA is TGTGCCAGCAGTCCTACCATAGCAACTAATGAAAAACTGTTTTTT. Amino acid sequence: CASSPTIATNEKLFF.

The CDR3 loop reads CASSDTVGETQYF. DNA of the CDR3: TGTGCCAGCAGTGACACGGTTGGAGAGACCCAGTACTTC. The chain has TRBV6-4 and TRBJ2-5, with no clear D. Germline lookup yields CDR1 MRHNA and CDR2 SNTAGT. The CDR3 runs 13 residues. V was clipped by 2 bases and J by 4 bases, with 8 bases between them.

The chain joins TRBV2 to TRBJ2-3; 8 bases line up with TRBD1. V was clipped by 10 bases and J by 0 bases; unmatched bases: 6. CDR3 length: 14 residues. Germline CDR1 is SNHLY and CDR2 is FYNNEI. In nucleotides, the CDR3 is TGTGCCACCAGGACAGGGCTAAGCACAGATACGCAGTATTTT. Translated, it gives CATRTGLSTDTQYF.

This clone was counted between two and nine times. The chain has TRBV25-1 and TRBJ1-1; the match to TRBD1 covers 8 bases. Trimming took 7 bases from V and 1 from J; bases not matched to a gene: 8. Germline CDR1 is MGHDK and CDR2 is SYGVNS. This CDR3 is 15 amino acids long. CDR3 nucleotides: TGTGCCAGCACAACAGCAGGGGGCAAGAACACTGAAGCTTTCTTT. As protein: CASTTAGGKNTEAFF.

As to this clone: The same CDR3 can be traced to other DNA sequences in this sample. The rearrangement joins TRBV27 to TRBJ2-1, with 11 positions matching TRBD2. V trimming: 5 bases; J trimming: 7 bases; junction bases outside the gene matches: 4. Germline V CDR1 and CDR2: MNHEY, SMNVEV (reference sequence). There are 14 residues in the CDR3. The CDR3 nucleotides are TGTGCCAGCAGTGGGGTAGCGGGAGGGAATGAGCAGTTCTTC. It codes for CASSGVAGGNEQFF.

The genes are TRBV4-3 and TRBJ1-2; D unclear. The germline V gene encodes CDR1 LGHNA and CDR2 YSLEER. The CDR3 is 14 amino acids. Trimming shortened V by 3 bases and J by 1 base, and 9 bases separated the two germline ends. The CDR3 sequence: CASSQFPGNYGYTF. For the CDR3, the DNA is TGCGCCAGCAGCCAGTTTCCCGGTAACTATGGCTACACCTTC.

On this clone itself: The junction does not match germline at one end; this may be a read error. The chain joins TRBV7-7 to TRBJ2-1; 11 positions match TRBD2. The CDR3 spans 15 residues. The germline V gene encodes CDR1 SSHAT and CDR2 FNYEAQ (reference sequence). DNA of the CDR3: TGTGCTAGCAGCTCTAGCGGGGGGCCCCACAATGAGCAGTTCTTC. This translates into CASSSSGGPHNEQFF.

The DNA of the CDR3 is TGCGCCAGCAGCTTGGACCCTAGAGGAGGAAAACTGTTTTTT. Its translation: CASSLDPRGGKLFF. This chain links TRBV5-1 with TRBJ1-4; D gene ambiguous. Looked up from germline, CDR1 is SGHRS and CDR2 is YFSETQ. CDR3 length equals 14 residues. The V end was cut by 0 bases, the J end by 10 bases, with 13 bases between.

This sequence joins TRBV29-1 and TRBJ1-5; D not certain. This CDR3 has 14 residues. The germline V gene encodes CDR1 SQVTM and CDR2 ANQGSEA. Between the trimmed V and J ends, which lost 7 bases and 4 bases, there was a span of 17 bases. The CDR3 nucleotides read TGCAGCGCACCTCGGACGGAAGATAATCAGCCCCAGCATTTT. Its translation: CSAPRTEDNQPQHF. Together with reference TRBV29-1 and TRBJ1-5, the CDR3 gives the full variable domain: SAVISQKPSRDICQRGTSLTIQCQVDSQVTMMFWYRQQPGQSLTLIATANQGSEATYESGFVIDKFPISRPNLTFSTLTVSNMSPEDSSIYLCSAPRTEDNQPQHFGDGTRLSIL.

The chain links TRBV6-1 to TRBJ2-3; 9 bases are a match to TRBD2. The length of the CDR3 is 14 residues. In germline, CDR1 is MNHNS, CDR2 SASEGT. With 6 bases clipped from V and 5 bases from J, the junction kept 6 bases outside the gene matches. The CDR3 spells CASRPGLAVDTQYF. Written as DNA, the CDR3 is TGTGCCAGCAGACCGGGACTAGCAGTAGATACGCAGTATTTT.

This chain connects TRBV5-1 to TRBJ2-7; D uncertain. The germline CDR1 and CDR2 sequences are SGHRS and YFSETQ. Trimming removed 3 bases from V and 0 bases from J, with 4 bases in between. CDR3 size: 12 residues. The CDR3 DNA is TGCGCCAGCAGCTCCAGCTCCTACGAGCAGTACTTC. This codes for CASSSSSYEQYF.

The V and J genes are TRBV6-5 and TRBJ2-5; D uncertain. Germline CDR1 reads MNHEY; CDR2 reads SVGAGI. Trimming took off 0 bases at V and 4 bases at J, with 6 bases between the two ends. The CDR3 covers 13 residues. The DNA of the CDR3 is TGTGCCAGCAGTTACTCGTACTCAGAGACCCAGTACTTC. The encoded protein is CASSYSYSETQYF.

The chain carries TRBV4-2 and TRBJ2-7; D might be TRBD2 (5 bases). The germline V gene encodes CDR1 LGHNA and CDR2 YNFKEQ. V lost 1 base to trimming and J lost 6 bases, with 10 bases between them. This CDR3 region has 13 residues. CDR3: CASSQVDSGEQYF. The CDR3 DNA is TGTGCCAGCAGCCAAGTGGACTCGGGCGAGCAGTACTTC.

The chain has TRBV2 and TRBJ2-4, with 7 bases fitting TRBD1. The CDR3 runs 14 residues. Losses at the gene ends were 6 bases for V and 1 base for J; bases not matched to a gene: 3. Germline lookup yields CDR1 SNHLY and CDR2 FYNNEI. The CDR3 loop is CASRMTGAKNIQYF. For the CDR3, the DNA is TGTGCCAGCAGGATGACAGGGGCCAAAAACATTCAGTACTTC.

The rearrangement joins TRBV5-6 to TRBJ1-2; the match to TRBD1 covers 8 bases. Germline assignment: CDR1 SGHDT and CDR2 YYEEEE. The CDR3 runs 13 residues. J lost 8 bases, V lost 4 bases, and 7 bases had no gene match. CDR3 DNA: TGTGCCAGCAGCCTCGACAGGGGCGGAGGCTACACCTTC. Its translation: CASSLDRGGGYTF.

CDR3 in amino acids: CASSVTLGMETQYF. CDR3 nucleotides: TGTGCCAGCAGCGTAACTTTGGGGATGGAGACCCAGTACTTC. The rearrangement links TRBV9 to TRBJ2-5; unclear D gene. The V end lost 1 base, the J end lost 5 bases, and 12 bases lay between the germline ends. The germline V gene encodes CDR1 SGDLS and CDR2 YYNGEE. The CDR3 extends over 14 amino acids.

This clone was seen more than once but under ten times. The V call is TRBV19, the J call TRBJ1-2; the D is unclear. The CDR3 is made up of 16 amino acids. The germline V gene encodes CDR1 LNHDA and CDR2 SQIVND (reference sequence). V shed 2 bases and J shed 2 bases, with 15 bases lying between them. In nucleotides, the CDR3 is TGTGCCAGTAGTATACCGTCGGCAGGCGTAAACTATGGCTACACCTTC. Protein: CASSIPSAGVNYGYTF.

The V gene is TRBV4-1, the J gene TRBJ2-3; 7 bases agree with TRBD1. J lost 3 bases, V lost 0 bases, and 3 bases had no gene match. The CDR3 is made up of 15 amino acids. In germline, CDR1 is MGHRA, CDR2 YSYEKL. CDR3 in amino acids: CASSQDTGVTDTQYF. In DNA form, the CDR3 reads TGCGCCAGCAGCCAAGATACAGGGGTTACAGATACGCAGTATTTT.

This clone was picked up a small number of times. This chain links TRBV11-1 with TRBJ2-1, with 8 bases identical to TRBD2. Germline lookup yields CDR1 SGHAT and CDR2 FQDESV (reference sequence). V trimming: 3 bases; J trimming: 9 bases; junction bases outside the gene matches: 13. The CDR3 runs 16 residues. Here the CDR3 DNA reads TGTGCCAGCAGCTTTGGAGCGGGAGTCACCGCAGGTGAGCAGTTCTTC. Protein sequence: CASSFGAGVTAGEQFF.

J is TRBJ2-3 and V is TRBV19, with 7 bases lining up with TRBD2. The CDR3 totals 15 residues. Germline CDR1 LNHDA, CDR2 SQIVND (reference sequence). J lost 2 bases, V lost 2 bases, and 4 bases had no gene match. Here the CDR3 reads CASSIFGGDTDTQYF. The CDR3 region has the DNA TGTGCCAGTAGTATATTTGGGGGGGACACAGATACGCAGTATTTT.

V and J are TRBV19 and TRBJ2-7; 8 bases are shared with TRBD2. Losses at the gene ends were 6 bases for V and 5 bases for J; bases not matched to a gene: 12. The germline CDR1 and CDR2 sequences are LNHDA and SQIVND (reference sequence). The CDR3 totals 15 residues. The CDR3 here is CASSPGLAGFDEQYF. CDR3 sequence (DNA): TGTGCCAGTAGCCCTGGACTAGCTGGGTTTGACGAGCAGTACTTC. Filled out from reference TRBV19 and TRBJ2-7, the complete variable domain reads DGGITQSPKYLFRKEGQNVTLSCEQNLNHDAMYWYRQDPGQGLRLIYYSQIVNDFQKGDIAEGYSVSREKKESFPLTVTSAQKNPTAFYLCASSPGLAGFDEQYFGPGTRLTVT.